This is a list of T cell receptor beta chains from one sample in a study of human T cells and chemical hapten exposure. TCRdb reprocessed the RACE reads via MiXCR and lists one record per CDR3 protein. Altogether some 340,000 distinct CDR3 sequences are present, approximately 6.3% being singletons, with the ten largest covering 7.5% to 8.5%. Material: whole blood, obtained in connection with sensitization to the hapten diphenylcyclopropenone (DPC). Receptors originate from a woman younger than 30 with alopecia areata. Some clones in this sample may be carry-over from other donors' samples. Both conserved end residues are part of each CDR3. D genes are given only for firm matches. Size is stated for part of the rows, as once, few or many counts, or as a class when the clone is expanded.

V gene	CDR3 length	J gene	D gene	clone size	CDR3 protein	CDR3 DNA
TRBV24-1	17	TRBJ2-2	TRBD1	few	CATSDRHRGLDTGELFF	TGTGCCACCAGTGACCGCCACAGGGGGCTGGACACCGGGGAGCTGTTTTTT
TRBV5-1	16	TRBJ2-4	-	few	CASSLAGAGAKNIQYF	TGCGCCAGCAGCTTGGCCGGAGCAGGGGCCAAAAACATTCAGTACTTC
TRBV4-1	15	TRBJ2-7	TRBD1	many	CASSPEPGTVGEQYF	TGCGCCAGCAGCCCCGAACCCGGGACAGTTGGGGAGCAGTACTTC
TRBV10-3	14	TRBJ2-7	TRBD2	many	CAIRERGVWGEQYF	TGTGCCATCAGAGAGCGGGGTGTTTGGGGCGAGCAGTACTTC
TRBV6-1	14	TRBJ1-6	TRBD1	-	CASIVGRGDSPLHF	TGTGCCAGCATAGTGGGCAGGGGGGATTCACCCCTCCACTTT
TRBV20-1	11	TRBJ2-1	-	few	CSASLYNEQFF	TGCAGTGCAAGCCTCTACAATGAGCAGTTCTTC
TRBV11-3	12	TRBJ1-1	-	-	CASSGDGEEAFF	TGTGCCAGCAGCGGGGACGGCGAGGAAGCTTTCTTT
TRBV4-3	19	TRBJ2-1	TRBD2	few	CASSQESGMGGSPRNEQFF	TGCGCCAGCAGCCAAGAAAGTGGGATGGGGGGGTCGCCTCGCAATGAGCAGTTCTTC
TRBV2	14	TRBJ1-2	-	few	CASSGSGTFYGYTF	TGTGCCAGCAGTGGGAGCGGAACTTTCTATGGCTACACCTTC
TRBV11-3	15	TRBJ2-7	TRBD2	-	CASSLDSSGNYEQYF	TGTGCCAGCAGCTTAGATTCTAGCGGTAACTACGAGCAGTACTTC
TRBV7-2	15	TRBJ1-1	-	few	CASSLAGARYTEAFF	TGTGCCAGCAGCTTGGCAGGGGCGAGGTACACTGAAGCTTTCTTT
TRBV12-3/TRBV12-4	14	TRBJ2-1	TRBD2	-	CASSLAVRGGEQFF	TGTGCCAGCAGTTTAGCGGTCCGGGGGGGTGAGCAGTTCTTC
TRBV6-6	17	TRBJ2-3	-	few	CASSYSPGTGPTDTQYF	TGTGCCAGCAGTTACTCGCCGGGCACAGGGCCTACAGATACGCAGTATTTT
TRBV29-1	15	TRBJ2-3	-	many	CSVVSGGPNSDTQYF	TGCAGCGTTGTTAGTGGGGGGCCGAACTCAGATACGCAGTATTTT
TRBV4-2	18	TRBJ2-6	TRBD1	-	CASSLGQGAASGANVLTF	TGTGCCAGCAGCCTTGGACAGGGGGCGGCCTCTGGGGCCAACGTCCTGACTTTC
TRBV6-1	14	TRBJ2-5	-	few	CASSEQRSGETQYF	TGTGCCAGCAGTGAGCAGAGGTCAGGGGAGACCCAGTACTTC
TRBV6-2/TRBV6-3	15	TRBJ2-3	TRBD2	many	CASSYGGESTDTQYF	TGTGCCAGCAGTTACGGGGGGGAGTCCACAGATACGCAGTATTTT
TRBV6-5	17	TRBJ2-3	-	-	CASSLTRGAPSTDTQYF	TGTGCCAGCAGCTTAACTCGTGGGGCGCCCAGCACAGATACGCAGTATTTT
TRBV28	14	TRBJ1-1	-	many	CASRLIPGETEAFF	TGTGCCAGCAGGTTGATTCCCGGGGAGACTGAAGCTTTCTTT
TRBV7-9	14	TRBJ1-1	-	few	CASSLAGGNLGAFF	TGTGCCAGCAGCTTAGCGGGCGGTAATCTTGGCGCTTTCTTT